This TCR beta chain was found in a study of OX40 agonist ivuxolimab in advanced cancers. Study context: Checkpoint inhibitors had been given previously to roughly 40% of patients. Findings and caveats of the study: CD4+ and CD8+ blood T cells expanded clonally by week 6 at 0.1 to 3.0 mg/kg. Among T cells, CD8+ cells averaged more expanded clones than CD4+ cells.

TCRdb keeps only in-frame clones here, not all; method: immunoSEQ multiplex PCR. The sample yields 75,000 to 100,000 clones, 85% to 90% seen once. Per germline, CDR1 SEHNR and CDR2 FQNEAQ (reference sequence). Trimming took 1 base from V and 7 from J; bases not matched to a gene: 2. The CDR3 runs to 15 residues. To note about this clone: The antigen is not known.

The genes are TRBV7-9 and TRBJ2-1, with 12 bases matching TRBD1. The sequencing used CD4+ or CD8+ T cells sorted from blood, collected in a trial of the OX40 agonist ivuxolimab. This TCR was recovered from an adult with an advanced solid tumor such as melanoma, head and neck, liver or kidney cancer. In nucleotides, the CDR3 is TGTGCCAGCAGCTTAGGGGGACAGGGGGCGAATGAGCAGTTCTTC. This encodes CASSLGGQGANEQFF.